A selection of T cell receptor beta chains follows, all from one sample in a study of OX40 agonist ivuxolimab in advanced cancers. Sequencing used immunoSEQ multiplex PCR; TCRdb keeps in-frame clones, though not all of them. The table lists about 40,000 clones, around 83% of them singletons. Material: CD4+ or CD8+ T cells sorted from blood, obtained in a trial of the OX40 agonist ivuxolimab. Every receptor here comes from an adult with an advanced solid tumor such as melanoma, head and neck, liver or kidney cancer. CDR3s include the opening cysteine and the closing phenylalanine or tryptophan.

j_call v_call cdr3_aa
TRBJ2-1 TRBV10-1 CASRKGDRVDEQFF
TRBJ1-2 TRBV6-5 CASSQRDSDTYGYTF
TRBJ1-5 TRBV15 CATRRGAMDQPQHF
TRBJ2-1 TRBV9 CASSVDGSGALSYNEQFF
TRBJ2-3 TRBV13 CASSPLPPGHRRSTDTQYF
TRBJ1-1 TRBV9 CASSDRDGTEAFF
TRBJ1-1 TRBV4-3 CASSQDSGQGGTEAFF
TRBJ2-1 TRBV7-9 CASSSLGRGRADEQFF
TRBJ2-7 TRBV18 CASSLLTGGNEQYF
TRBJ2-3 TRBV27 CASSLSGLGTDTQYF
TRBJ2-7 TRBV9 CASSVEGTGGPTYEQYF
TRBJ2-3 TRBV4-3 CASSQSVAGSNTDTQYF
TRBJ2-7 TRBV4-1 CASSQAGGSSYEQYF
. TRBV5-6 CASSFTQSAYEQYF
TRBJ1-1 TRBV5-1 CASSLATGGFEAFF
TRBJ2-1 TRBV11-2 CASSDPEDARKGNEQFF
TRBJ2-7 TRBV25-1 CASSIQYEQYF
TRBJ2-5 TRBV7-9 CASSPRDGETQYF
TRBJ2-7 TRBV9 CASSSSGGGYEQYF
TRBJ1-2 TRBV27 CASSLSGSTGYTF
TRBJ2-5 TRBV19 CASSPFSWETQYF
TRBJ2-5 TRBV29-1 CSVLPGLEETQYF
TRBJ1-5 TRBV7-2 CASSQIWRWNQPQHF
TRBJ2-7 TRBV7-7 CASSLGAGDYEQYF